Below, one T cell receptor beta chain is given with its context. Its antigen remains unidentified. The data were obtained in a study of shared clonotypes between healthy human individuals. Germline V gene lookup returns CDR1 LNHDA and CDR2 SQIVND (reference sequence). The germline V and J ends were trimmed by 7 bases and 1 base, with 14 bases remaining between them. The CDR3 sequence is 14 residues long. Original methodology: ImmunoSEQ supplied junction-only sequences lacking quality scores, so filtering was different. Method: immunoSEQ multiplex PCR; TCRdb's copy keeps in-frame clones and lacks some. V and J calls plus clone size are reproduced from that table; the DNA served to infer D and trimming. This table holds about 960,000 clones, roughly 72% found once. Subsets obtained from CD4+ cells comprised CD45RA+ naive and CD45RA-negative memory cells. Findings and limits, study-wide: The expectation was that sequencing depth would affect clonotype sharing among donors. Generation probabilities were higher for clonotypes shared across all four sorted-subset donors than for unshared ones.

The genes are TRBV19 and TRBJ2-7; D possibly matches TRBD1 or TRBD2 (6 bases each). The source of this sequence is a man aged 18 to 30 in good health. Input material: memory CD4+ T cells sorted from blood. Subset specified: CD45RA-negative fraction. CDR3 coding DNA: TGTGCCAGTAAAGGGCAGGGGACTTCCTACGAGCAGTACTTC. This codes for CASKGQGTSYEQYF.